These 24 T cell receptor beta chains came from one sample sequenced in a study of radiation and T cells in renal cell carcinoma. This table comes from immunoSEQ multiplex PCR, and its TCRdb copy is limited to in-frame clones, with some not included. The sample yields 150,000 to 200,000 clones, 88% seen once. Time point specified: blood 4 weeks post-SBRT, at nephrectomy. The treatment: 15 Gy SBRT to primary tumor, nephrectomy 4 weeks later. Sequenced here: blood, sampled from a patient whose treatment included radiotherapy and nephrectomy. The receptor set was obtained from a woman in her forties or fifties with renal cell carcinoma.

The chain has TRBV4-3 and TRBJ1-1; D ambiguous. The V end lost 4 bases, the J end lost 3 bases, and 9 bases lay between the germline ends. Germline CDR1 LGHNA, CDR2 YSLEER. CDR3 length: 13 amino acids. The CDR3 protein is CASSPGVDTEAFF. Written as DNA, the CDR3 is TGCGCCAGCAGCCCAGGAGTCGACACTGAAGCTTTCTTT.

J is TRBJ2-6 and V is TRBV5-4; D assignment may be TRBD1 or TRBD2 (6 bases each). The V and J ends lost 2 bases and 6 bases respectively, with 12 bases between them. Germline values: CDR1 SGHNT, CDR2 YYREEE (reference sequence). CDR3 size: 15 residues. CDR3 sequence reads: CASSFGGPEANVLTF. In nucleotides, the CDR3 is TGTGCCAGCAGCTTTGGGGGGCCCGAGGCCAACGTCCTGACTTTC.

The chain joins TRBV4-2 to TRBJ2-1; 7 bases are a match to TRBD2. V shed 8 bases, J shed 2 bases, and the junction held 9 bases outside the gene matches. In germline, CDR1 is LGHNA, CDR2 YNFKEQ. The CDR3 is made up of 15 amino acids. The CDR3 DNA reads TGTGCCAGCCACCTGAGCCGGGGGGCCTACAATGAGCAGTTCTTC. It translates to CASHLSRGAYNEQFF.

This clone has only one observation. The gene calls are TRBV30 and TRBJ2-7; D may be TRBD2 (5 bases). The CDR3 runs 14 residues. Germline V gene data show CDR1 as GTSNPN and CDR2 as SVGIG (reference sequence). Trimming took off 3 bases at V and 5 bases at J, with 17 bases between the two ends. CDR3 protein: CAWRIGRGKHEQYF. CDR3 sequence (DNA): TGTGCCTGGAGGATAGGGAGAGGGAAGCACGAGCAGTACTTC.

This clone was observed a handful of times. This CDR3 reads CSVNKGGGITEAFF. As DNA, the CDR3 is TGCAGCGTTAACAAAGGCGGGGGAATCACTGAAGCTTTCTTT. This chain joins TRBV29-1 and TRBJ1-1; D is perhaps TRBD1 (5 bases). Trimming left V 5 bases short and J 4 bases short, with 17 bases between. The CDR3 sequence is 14 residues long. The germline V gene encodes CDR1 SQVTM and CDR2 ANQGSEA.

This chain links TRBV2 with TRBJ2-5; TRBD1 is a possible D gene (5 bases). The V end lost 5 bases, the J end lost 1 base, and 11 bases lay between the germline ends. The CDR3 has 14 residues. Germline V gene data show CDR1 as SNHLY and CDR2 as FYNNEI. In nucleotides, the CDR3 is TGTGCCAGCAGTTTGGACACCTCCCAAGAGACCCAGTACTTC. This sequence encodes CASSLDTSQETQYF. Looking up the rest from reference TRBV2 and TRBJ2-5 gives the full variable domain: EPEVTQTPSHQVTQMGQEVILRCVPISNHLYFYWYRQILGQKVEFLVSFYNNEISEKSEIFDDQFSVERPDGSNFTLKIRSTKLEDSAMYFCASSLDTSQETQYFGPGTRLLVL.

The genes are TRBV30 and TRBJ1-3; no reliable D call. This CDR3 is built from 12 residues. V dropped 5 bases and J dropped 0 bases, with 5 bases sitting between them. Germline CDR1 is GTSNPN and CDR2 is SVGIG (reference sequence). The CDR3 spells CAWEISGNTIYF. In nucleotides, the CDR3 is TGTGCCTGGGAAATCTCTGGAAACACCATATATTTT.

V usage is TRBV5-4 and J usage is TRBJ1-1; 8 nucleotides match TRBD1. Unmatched junction bases numbered 10, after V lost 3 bases and J lost 6 bases. The CDR3 totals 15 residues. Per the germline V gene, CDR1 is SGHNT and CDR2 is YYREEE (reference sequence). CDR3 sequence reads: CASSSWTGSSAEAFF. The CDR3 nucleotides are TGTGCCAGCAGCTCATGGACAGGGAGTAGCGCTGAAGCTTTCTTT.

Here the CDR3 reads CASSYDWAANQPQHF. The CDR3, as DNA: TGTGCCAGCAGCTACGATTGGGCCGCCAATCAGCCCCAGCATTTT. This chain links TRBV11-2 with TRBJ1-5, with D uncertain. Germline V lookup: CDR1 SGHAT, CDR2 FQNNGV. Trimming shortened V by 4 bases and J by 3 bases, and 13 bases separated the two germline ends. This CDR3 contains 15 residues.

Here the CDR3 reads CASSYDGGPGNTIYF. In nucleotides, the CDR3 is TGTGCCAGCAGTTACGATGGAGGACCTGGAAACACCATATATTTT. The rearrangement uses TRBV6-6 and TRBJ1-3, with no clear D. The CDR3 is made up of 15 amino acids. Trimming stripped 2 bases from V and 2 bases from J, with 10 bases between. Germline CDR1 and CDR2: MNHNY and SVGAGI (reference sequence).

This chain uses TRBV29-1 with TRBJ2-7; a possible D gene is TRBD1 (6 bases). Germline CDR1 SQVTM, CDR2 ANQGSEA. V dropped 5 bases and J dropped 1 base, with 12 bases sitting between them. The CDR3 covers 13 residues. The DNA of the CDR3 is TGCAGCGTTACGCGCGACAGGTCCTACGAGCAGTACTTC. Protein sequence: CSVTRDRSYEQYF.

The V call is TRBV9, the J call TRBJ2-5; 13 positions match TRBD2. The CDR3 contains 15 residues. Trimming at V came to 2 bases and at J to 5 bases, leaving 3 bases not matched to a gene. Germline V CDR1 and CDR2: SGDLS, YYNGEE. The CDR3 DNA is TGTGCCAGCAGCGTCGGGACTAGCGGGACTGAGACCCAGTACTTC. Translation gives CASSVGTSGTETQYF. Drawing the rest from reference TRBV9 and TRBJ2-5, the complete variable domain is DSGVTQTPKHLITATGQRVTLRCSPRSGDLSVYWYQQSLDQGLQFLIQYYNGEERAKGNILERFSAQQFPDLHSELNLSSLELGDSALYFCASSVGTSGTETQYFGPGTRLLVL.

The V and J genes are TRBV9 and TRBJ2-6; 7 bases match TRBD1. Unmatched junction bases numbered 6, after V lost 3 bases and J lost 0 bases. Germline V lookup: CDR1 SGDLS, CDR2 YYNGEE. This CDR3 is 17 amino acids long. This chain's CDR3 is CASSATGANSGANVLTF. CDR3 nucleotides: TGTGCCAGCAGCGCAACAGGGGCCAACTCTGGGGCCAACGTCCTGACTTTC. Full variable domain (outside the CDR3, taken from reference TRBV9 and TRBJ2-6): DSGVTQTPKHLITATGQRVTLRCSPRSGDLSVYWYQQSLDQGLQFLIQYYNGEERAKGNILERFSAQQFPDLHSELNLSSLELGDSALYFCASSATGANSGANVLTFGAGSRLTVL.

The rearrangement joins TRBV7-6 to TRBJ2-1; TRBD1 matches 11 bases. The CDR3 is made up of 14 amino acids. Germline-derived CDR1 and CDR2 are SGHVS and FNYEAQ. Trimming at V came to 1 base and at J to 8 bases, leaving 1 base not matched to a gene. The CDR3 sequence is CASSLGTGGHEQFF. For the CDR3, the DNA is TGTGCCAGCAGCTTAGGGACAGGGGGCCATGAGCAGTTCTTC.

V is TRBV7-2 and J is TRBJ1-4; D not resolved. The CDR3 has 12 amino acids. Germline V gene data show CDR1 as SGHTA and CDR2 as FQGNSA. Trimming left V 5 bases short and J 7 bases short, with 8 bases between. CDR3 region: CASSLGGEKLFF. DNA for the CDR3: TGTGCCAGCAGCCTTGGAGGTGAAAAACTGTTTTTT.

The gene calls are TRBV7-3 and TRBJ2-7; D unclear. Between the trimmed V and J ends, which lost 0 bases and 6 bases, there was a span of 15 bases. The CDR3 runs 15 residues. Germline V gene lookup returns CDR1 SGHTA and CDR2 FQGTGA. CDR3 amino acids: CASSLTIASHPEQYF. The CDR3 nucleotides read TGTGCCAGCAGCTTAACGATCGCTAGTCATCCCGAGCAGTACTTC.

The chain uses TRBV7-8 and TRBJ1-3; 7 bases align to TRBD1. This CDR3 has 15 amino acids. The germline gives CDR1 SGHVS, CDR2 FQNEAQ. The V and J ends lost 1 base and 2 bases, in that order; junction bases with no gene match: 2. CDR3 sequence reads: CASSLDRGAGNTIYF. CDR3 coding DNA: TGTGCCAGCAGCTTAGACAGGGGCGCTGGAAACACCATATATTTT.

For this clone: Other DNA sequences in the same sample also yield this CDR3. The CDR3, as DNA: TGTGCCAGCAGCCTATCTGGGGGCGCCTACGAGCAGTACTTC. Translation gives CASSLSGGAYEQYF. V is TRBV7-9 and J is TRBJ2-7, with a possible D match to TRBD1 (6 bases). CDR3 length equals 14 residues. The V end was cut by 5 bases, the J end by 2 bases, with 13 bases between. Germline lookup yields CDR1 SEHNR and CDR2 FQNEAQ (reference sequence).

This chain links TRBV30 with TRBJ1-3; TRBD1 agrees at 8 bases. Germline V gene sequence: CDR1 GTSNPN, CDR2 SVGIG (reference sequence). This CDR3 contains 14 residues. With V trimmed by 5 bases and J by 0 bases, 3 bases remained unmatched. The CDR3 bases are TGTGCCTGGGCTGACAGGGGCTCTGGAAACACCATATATTTT. Protein sequence: CAWADRGSGNTIYF.

The rearrangement links TRBV4-3 to TRBJ2-7; D is possibly TRBD1 (6 bases). Germline V gene lookup returns CDR1 LGHNA and CDR2 YSLEER. The ends were cut back, 1 base at V and 5 bases at J, with 15 bases in the middle. The CDR3 sequence is 15 residues long. The CDR3 region is CASSQGGAGVNEQYF. The CDR3 bases are TGCGCCAGCAGCCAAGGGGGCGCAGGGGTAAACGAGCAGTACTTC.

In its sample, this clone was seen once. The gene calls are TRBV25-1 and TRBJ2-3, with D perhaps matching TRBD2 (6 bases). Germline assignment: CDR1 MGHDK and CDR2 SYGVNS. V shed 2 bases and J shed 4 bases, with 16 bases lying between them. The CDR3 sequence is 16 residues long. The CDR3, as DNA: TGTGCCAGCAGTGAACCCGCTTACCCGGGAGCAGATACGCAGTATTTT. This sequence encodes CASSEPAYPGADTQYF.

The V and J genes are TRBV4-2 and TRBJ1-2, with 11 nucleotides matching TRBD1. This CDR3 has 15 residues. J gave up 4 bases and V 1 base, and 2 bases lay outside the gene matches. Per germline, CDR1 LGHNA and CDR2 YNFKEQ. CDR3 bases: TGTGCCAGCAGCCAAGGGACAGGGGGCGCCTATGGCTACACCTTC. As protein: CASSQGTGGAYGYTF.

The chain uses TRBV2 and TRBJ1-6; 8 bases fit TRBD1. This CDR3 contains 15 residues. With 3 bases clipped from V and 10 bases from J, the junction kept 8 bases outside the gene matches. The germline V gene encodes CDR1 SNHLY and CDR2 FYNNEI. The CDR3 region has the DNA TGTGCCAGCAGTGACAGGGGGCCTCCCGCCTCACCCCTCCACTTT. Translation gives CASSDRGPPASPLHF.

The chain carries TRBV6-6 and TRBJ2-1; 11 bases line up with TRBD2. Germline V gene lookup returns CDR1 MNHNY and CDR2 SVGAGI (reference sequence). The CDR3 runs to 15 residues. The J segment lost 2 bases and the V segment lost 6 bases, leaving 3 bases of the junction unmatched. The CDR3 protein is CASRSSGGAYNEQFF. DNA for the CDR3: TGTGCCAGCAGAAGTAGCGGGGGGGCCTACAATGAGCAGTTCTTC.